What follows are 6 T cell receptor beta chains derived from one specimen sequenced in a study of blood T cell repertoires in COVID-19. Assay: immunoSEQ multiplex PCR; the TCRdb copy retains only in-frame clones and omits some. The sample includes around 100,000 clones, about nine tenths seen only once; the top ten take over 2%. Input material: peripheral blood. The receptors stem from a man in his fifties or sixties with active COVID-19.

The rearrangement links TRBV18 to TRBJ2-1; 11 nucleotides align to TRBD2. The germline V gene has CDR1 KGHSH and CDR2 LQKENI. The CDR3 contains 16 residues. The trim removed 6 bases at V and 5 bases at J, leaving 9 bases unmatched. Here the CDR3 DNA reads TGTGCCAGCTCCGCAATTAAACTAGCGGGAGACAATGAGCAGTTCTTC. Translating gives CASSAIKLAGDNEQFF. Full variable domain (outside the CDR3, taken from reference TRBV18 and TRBJ2-1): NAGVMQNPRHLVRRRGQEARLRCSPMKGHSHVYWYRQLPEEGLKFMVYLQKENIIDESGMPKERFSAEFPKEGPSILRIQQVVRGDSAAYFCASSAIKLAGDNEQFFGPGTRLTVL.

This chain uses TRBV5-1 with TRBJ2-5; 8 bases match TRBD2. The CDR3 spans 13 residues. From germline, CDR1 is SGHRS and CDR2 YFSETQ. J gave up 5 bases and V 0 bases, and 0 bases lay outside the gene matches. Written as DNA, the CDR3 is TGCGCCAGCAGCTTGGGCGGGAGGGAGACCCAGTACTTC. It encodes CASSLGGRETQYF.

Notes on this clone: Its ends do not fully match the called genes, so a read error is possible. The chain recombines TRBV5-8 with TRBJ1-4; D not certain. CDR1 is SGHTS, CDR2 YDEGEE, per germline. This CDR3 is 15 amino acids long. Here the CDR3 DNA reads TGTGCCAGCAACTTGCGGGGTGCAACTAATGAAAAACTGTTTTTT. As protein: CASNLRGATNEKLFF.

V is TRBV7-2 and J is TRBJ1-3, with D uncertain. Trimming left V 0 bases short and J 0 bases short, with 9 bases between. This CDR3 comprises 16 residues. Germline assignment: CDR1 SGHTA and CDR2 FQGNSA. The CDR3 loop reads CASSLANSFSGNTIYF. In nucleotides, the CDR3 is TGTGCCAGCAGCTTAGCGAACAGCTTCTCTGGAAACACCATATATTTT.

The chain uses TRBV9 and TRBJ2-1; D not certain. Germline values: CDR1 SGDLS, CDR2 YYNGEE. V gave up 2 bases and J gave up 2 bases, with 8 bases separating them. There are 14 residues in the CDR3. DNA for the CDR3: TGTGCCAGCAGCGTTGGCACTACCTACAATGAGCAGTTCTTC. It specifies CASSVGTTYNEQFF.

The V gene is TRBV27, the J gene TRBJ2-1, with 7 bases lining up with TRBD1. Per the germline V gene, CDR1 is MNHEY and CDR2 is SMNVEV (reference sequence). The junction had 7 bases not matched to a gene; V was cut back by 5 bases and J by 0 bases. CDR3 length: 16 residues. The CDR3: CASSPRTGASYNEQFF. The CDR3 DNA reads as TGTGCCAGCAGTCCCCGGACAGGAGCCTCCTACAATGAGCAGTTCTTC.